The 29 T cell receptor beta chains reported below all come from one sample, sequenced in a study of blood T cell repertoires in COVID-19. The data were produced by immunoSEQ multiplex PCR, yet TCRdb's version contains in-frame clones alone and is incomplete. The data show about 210,000 clones, roughly 90% seen once. The specimen sequenced was peripheral blood. Receptor source: a man between 18 and 35 years old with active or convalescent COVID-19.

The chain carries TRBV14 and TRBJ2-5, with 11 bases matching TRBD2. V was pared by 4 bases and J by 4 bases, with 8 bases of the junction left unmatched. Germline V lookup: CDR1 SGHDN, CDR2 FVKESK. The CDR3 loop spans 16 amino acids. In nucleotides, the CDR3 is TGTGCCAGCAGCCTCAAGACTAGCGGGATAAGAGAGACCCAGTACTTC. Translation gives CASSLKTSGIRETQYF.

CDR3 bases: TGTGCCACAGGACAGGTTTTCTCGAGCTCTGGAAACACCATATATTTT. Translating gives CATGQVFSSSGNTIYF. The chain has TRBV19 and TRBJ1-3; 7 positions match TRBD1. Germline V gene sequence: CDR1 LNHDA, CDR2 SQIVND (reference sequence). This CDR3 is 16 amino acids long. Trimming cost V 10 bases and J 0 bases; bases outside gene matches: 12.

V usage is TRBV30 and J usage is TRBJ1-4, with D possibly being TRBD1 (6 bases). CDR1 is GTSNPN, CDR2 SVGIG, per germline (reference sequence). V lost 0 bases and J 8 bases, leaving 13 bases between the germline ends. The CDR3 extends over 14 amino acids. The CDR3 DNA sequence: TGTGCCTGGAGTGTGTGGGGGCAGACAGAAAAACTGTTTTTT. This sequence encodes CAWSVWGQTEKLFF.

The chain combines TRBV6-2 or TRBV6-3 with TRBJ2-3; D call uncertain. With 0 bases removed from V and 3 bases from J, the gap between germline ends came to 13 bases. CDR3 length: 16 amino acids. The germline V gene encodes CDR1 MNHEY and CDR2 SVGEGT. CDR3 residues: CASSYSINARTDTQYF. CDR3 nucleotide sequence: TGTGCCAGCAGTTACTCGATAAATGCGAGGACAGATACGCAGTATTTT.

The rearrangement links TRBV6-1 to TRBJ2-3, with 7 bases fitting TRBD1. The J segment lost 6 bases and the V segment lost 3 bases, leaving 12 bases of the junction unmatched. Germline CDR1 reads MNHNS; CDR2 reads SASEGT. CDR3 length: 16 amino acids. The DNA for the CDR3 is TGTGCCAGCAGTGATCTACCGGGACAGTATGAGGATACGCAGTATTTT. It specifies CASSDLPGQYEDTQYF.

This rearrangement joins TRBV28 to TRBJ1-2; D gene unclear. The germline CDR1 and CDR2 sequences are MDHEN and SYDVKM. Trimming removed 5 bases at V and 4 bases at J, with 14 bases between. The CDR3 runs to 14 residues. The CDR3 DNA is TGTGCCAGCAGTCCCCCCCAGTCCCCCTATGGCTACACCTTC. Encoded protein: CASSPPQSPYGYTF.

This chain uses TRBV19 with TRBJ2-5; TRBD2 matches 13 bases. This CDR3 is built from 16 residues. With V trimmed by 5 bases and J by 5 bases, 8 bases remained unmatched. Germline CDR1 is LNHDA and CDR2 is SQIVND (reference sequence). CDR3 in DNA: TGTGCCAGTAGTGTCGGGACTAGCGGGGTTCTGGAGACCCAGTACTTC. The encoded protein is CASSVGTSGVLETQYF.

With regard to this clone: At the DNA level, this CDR3 is encoded by other sequences in the same sample as well. V usage is TRBV20-1 and J usage is TRBJ2-7; D is ambiguous. Trimming shortened V by 5 bases and J by 0 bases, and 5 bases separated the two germline ends. The germline CDR1 and CDR2 sequences are DFQATT and SNEGSKA (reference sequence). The CDR3 totals 11 residues. The CDR3 spells CSARSSYEQYF. CDR3 DNA sequence: TGCAGTGCTCGGAGCTCCTACGAGCAGTACTTC.

This clone was detected only a few times. The chain has TRBV18 and TRBJ1-1; D gene uncertain. The germline gives CDR1 KGHSH, CDR2 LQKENI. The CDR3 runs 13 residues. The V end lost 6 bases, the J end lost 5 bases, and 13 bases lay between the germline ends. The chain's CDR3 is CASSPGVRTEAFF. The CDR3 bases are TGTGCCAGCTCGCCCGGGGTCCGAACTGAAGCTTTCTTT. The whole variable domain, filled in from reference TRBV18 and TRBJ1-1, reads NAGVMQNPRHLVRRRGQEARLRCSPMKGHSHVYWYRQLPEEGLKFMVYLQKENIIDESGMPKERFSAEFPKEGPSILRIQQVVRGDSAAYFCASSPGVRTEAFFGQGTRLTVV.

This chain connects TRBV5-6 to TRBJ2-7; TRBD1 is a possible D gene (5 bases). The CDR3 consists of 15 residues. The ends were cut back, 3 bases at V and 3 bases at J, with 16 bases in the middle. Germline V gene data show CDR1 as SGHDT and CDR2 as YYEEEE. Here the CDR3 reads CASSSDPVGHYEQYF. DNA for the CDR3: TGTGCCAGCAGCTCTGATCCCGTCGGACACTACGAGCAGTACTTC.

With respect to this clone: Sequence at one end of the junction differs from germline and may be a read error. V usage is TRBV5-4 and J usage is TRBJ1-1, with TRBD1 as a possible D gene (5 bases). There are 11 residues in the CDR3. Germline V lookup: CDR1 SGHNT, CDR2 YYREEE (reference sequence). CDR3 coding DNA: TGCCTCGTCCAGGGAGGTTTTGAAGCTTTCTTT. Translation gives CLVQGGFEAFF.

The chain is built from TRBV30 and TRBJ2-7; possible D gene TRBD1, 6 bases. Germline values: CDR1 GTSNPN, CDR2 SVGIG (reference sequence). Trimming took 0 bases from V and 4 from J, leaving 19 bases between them. This CDR3 region has 16 residues. DNA of the CDR3: TGTGCCTGGAGTGTACGGCTTGACAGGCCGTTGTACGAGCAGTACTTC. It is translated as CAWSVRLDRPLYEQYF.

V usage is TRBV6-5 and J usage is TRBJ1-3; maybe TRBD1 (5 bases). Germline assignment: CDR1 MNHEY and CDR2 SVGAGI. The CDR3 totals 15 residues. The germline V and J ends were trimmed by 8 bases and 0 bases, with 14 bases remaining between them. CDR3 sequence (DNA): TGTGCCAGCGTACGACAGTCACTCTCTGGAAACACCATATATTTT. Translating it yields CASVRQSLSGNTIYF.

The chain uses TRBV15 and TRBJ2-1; TRBD1 matches 9 bases. This CDR3 spans 16 amino acids. Germline assignment: CDR1 LNHNV and CDR2 YYDKDF (reference sequence). V lost 0 bases to trimming and J lost 3 bases; unmatched junction nucleotides: 3. The CDR3 protein is CATSREQGAFYNEQFF. The CDR3 nucleotides read TGTGCCACCAGCAGAGAACAGGGGGCATTCTACAATGAGCAGTTCTTC.

The chain carries TRBV4-1 and TRBJ1-6; no clear D. This CDR3 is built from 18 residues. V dropped 2 bases and J dropped 0 bases, with 14 bases sitting between them. Germline CDR1 reads MGHRA; CDR2 reads YSYEKL. The CDR3 sequence is CASSQLEAVSSYNSPLHF. As DNA, the CDR3 is TGCGCCAGCAGCCAACTCGAGGCCGTGAGCTCCTATAATTCACCCCTCCACTTT.

The chain has TRBV7-9 and TRBJ2-2, with 9 bases fitting TRBD1. The ends lost 3 bases at V and 6 bases at J; junction bases unmatched: 8. CDR1 SEHNR and CDR2 FQNEAQ come from the germline V gene (reference sequence). CDR3 length equals 16 residues. The CDR3 protein is CASSFRWTGVAGELFF. CDR3 DNA sequence: TGTGCCAGCAGCTTCCGGTGGACAGGGGTCGCCGGGGAGCTGTTTTTT.

The chain uses TRBV4-1 and TRBJ2-7, with 11 bases fitting TRBD2. Per germline, CDR1 MGHRA and CDR2 YSYEKL. The CDR3 is made up of 17 amino acids. V gave up 3 bases and J gave up 7 bases; unmatched junction bases: 14. The CDR3 here is CASSQDSQPGLAEEQYF. The CDR3 nucleotides are TGCGCCAGCAGCCAGGACTCGCAACCGGGACTAGCGGAAGAGCAGTACTTC.

The chain recombines TRBV4-1 with TRBJ2-3; 8 nucleotides line up with TRBD2. Trimming cost V 0 bases and J 1 base; bases outside gene matches: 3. Germline V CDR1 and CDR2: MGHRA, YSYEKL. There are 16 residues in the CDR3. The CDR3 is CASSQDVRGGTDTQYF. The CDR3 DNA reads TGCGCCAGCAGCCAAGATGTGCGGGGGGGCACAGATACGCAGTATTTT.

This clone appeared once. The chain is built from TRBV14 and TRBJ1-6, with D possibly TRBD1 on 5 matching bases. Germline CDR1 is SGHDN and CDR2 is FVKESK. V dropped 1 base and J dropped 7 bases, with 8 bases sitting between them. The CDR3 is made up of 14 amino acids. CDR3 protein: CASSQGQQNSPLHF. CDR3 nucleotides: TGTGCCAGCAGCCAAGGACAGCAGAATTCACCCCTCCACTTT.

The chain combines TRBV10-3 with TRBJ1-6; 9 bases match TRBD1. Germline CDR1 ENHRY, CDR2 SYGVKD. The CDR3 covers 12 residues. V shed 10 bases, J shed 8 bases, and the junction held 3 bases outside the gene matches. CDR3 in amino acids: CATRTGDSPLHF. CDR3 bases: TGTGCCACACGGACAGGGGATTCACCCCTCCACTTT.

The rearrangement links TRBV27 to TRBJ2-3, with 14 bases identical to TRBD2. This CDR3 has 16 amino acids. The V gene's germline CDR1 is MNHEY and CDR2 SMNVEV (reference sequence). The V gene end was trimmed by 5 bases and the J gene end by 6 bases; junction bases not matched to a gene: 7. CDR3: CASSPTSGGAPDTQYF. As DNA, the CDR3 is TGTGCCAGCAGTCCGACTAGCGGGGGGGCCCCGGATACGCAGTATTTT.

This rearrangement joins TRBV18 to TRBJ2-7; 7 bases match TRBD2. Trimming took 3 bases from V and 3 from J; bases not matched to a gene: 8. The CDR3 length is 15 residues. Looked up from germline, CDR1 is KGHSH and CDR2 is LQKENI. Here the CDR3 DNA reads TGTGCCAGCTCACCCGCTGGGGGGGGAATCTACGAGCAGTACTTC. Translating gives CASSPAGGGIYEQYF.

The V call is TRBV6-6, the J call TRBJ1-4; 8 bases fit TRBD1. The junction had 5 bases not matched to a gene; V was cut back by 5 bases and J by 3 bases. This CDR3 is 15 amino acids long. Germline assignment: CDR1 MNHNY and CDR2 SVGAGI (reference sequence). The CDR3 is CASSHGQGANEKLFF. In DNA, the CDR3 is TGTGCCAGCAGTCACGGACAGGGCGCTAATGAAAAACTGTTTTTT.

V is TRBV15 and J is TRBJ1-2; TRBD1 matches at 9 bases. This CDR3 spans 16 amino acids. Germline CDR1 reads LNHNV; CDR2 reads YYDKDF (reference sequence). The V and J ends lost 2 bases and 4 bases, in that order; junction bases with no gene match: 8. CDR3 bases: TGTGCCACCAGCAGACCTCGGACAGGGGAGATCTATGGCTACACCTTC. Translation gives CATSRPRTGEIYGYTF.

The rearrangement uses TRBV5-1 and TRBJ2-1; D perhaps matches TRBD2 (5 bases). The germline CDR1 and CDR2 sequences are SGHRS and YFSETQ. V was cut by 0 bases and J by 0 bases, with 7 bases left in between. CDR3 length equals 15 residues. The DNA for the CDR3 is TGCGCCAGCAGCTTGGCCGGGAACTCCTACAATGAGCAGTTCTTC. This sequence encodes CASSLAGNSYNEQFF.

This clone was observed a few times. The rearrangement uses TRBV2 and TRBJ1-5, with D hard to call. V was cut by 5 bases and J by 7 bases, with 9 bases left in between. The CDR3 covers 12 residues. CDR1 SNHLY and CDR2 FYNNEI come from the germline V gene. CDR3 residues: CASSPSLQPQHF. CDR3 DNA: TGTGCCAGCAGTCCCTCGTTGCAGCCCCAGCATTTT.

The chain carries TRBV25-1 and TRBJ2-3, with 7 bases identical to TRBD2. This CDR3 region has 14 residues. V gave up 4 bases and J gave up 6 bases; unmatched junction bases: 7. CDR1 and CDR2 from the germline V gene are MGHDK and SYGVNS. Here the CDR3 reads CASSVGGSADTQYF. Written as DNA, the CDR3 is TGTGCCAGCAGTGTGGGCGGGAGTGCGGATACGCAGTATTTT.

This rearrangement joins TRBV29-1 to TRBJ2-7, with D possibly TRBD1 on 6 matching bases. V lost 6 bases, J lost 3 bases, and 12 bases lay in between. The V gene's germline CDR1 is SQVTM and CDR2 ANQGSEA. The CDR3 spans 12 residues. CDR3 region: CSVGARDYEQYF. CDR3 nucleotide sequence: TGCAGCGTGGGGGCCCGTGACTACGAGCAGTACTTC.

This chain joins TRBV30 and TRBJ1-2; possible D gene TRBD1, 6 bases. CDR3 length: 15 residues. Deletions cut 2 bases from V and 0 bases from J, with 13 bases between. Germline CDR1 reads GTSNPN; CDR2 reads SVGIG (reference sequence). CDR3 coding DNA: TGTGCCTGGAGTCAACTACAGGGTTCTAACTATGGCTACACCTTC. Amino acid sequence: CAWSQLQGSNYGYTF.